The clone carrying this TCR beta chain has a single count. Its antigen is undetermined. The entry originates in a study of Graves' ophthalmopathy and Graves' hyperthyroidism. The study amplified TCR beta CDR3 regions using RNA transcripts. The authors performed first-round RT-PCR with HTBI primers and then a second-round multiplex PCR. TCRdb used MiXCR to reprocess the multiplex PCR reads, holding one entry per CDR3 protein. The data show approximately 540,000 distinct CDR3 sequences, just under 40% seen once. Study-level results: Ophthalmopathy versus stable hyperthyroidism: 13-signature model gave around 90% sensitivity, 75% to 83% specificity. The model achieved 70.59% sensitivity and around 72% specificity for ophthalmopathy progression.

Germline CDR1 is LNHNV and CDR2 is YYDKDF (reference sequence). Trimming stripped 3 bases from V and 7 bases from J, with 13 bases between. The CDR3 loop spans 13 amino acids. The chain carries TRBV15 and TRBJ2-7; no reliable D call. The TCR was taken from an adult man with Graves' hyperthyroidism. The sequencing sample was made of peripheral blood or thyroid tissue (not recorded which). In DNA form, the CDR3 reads TGTGCCACCAGCAGTGCTAGAGATGGGGAGCAGTACTTC. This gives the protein CATSSARDGEQYF.